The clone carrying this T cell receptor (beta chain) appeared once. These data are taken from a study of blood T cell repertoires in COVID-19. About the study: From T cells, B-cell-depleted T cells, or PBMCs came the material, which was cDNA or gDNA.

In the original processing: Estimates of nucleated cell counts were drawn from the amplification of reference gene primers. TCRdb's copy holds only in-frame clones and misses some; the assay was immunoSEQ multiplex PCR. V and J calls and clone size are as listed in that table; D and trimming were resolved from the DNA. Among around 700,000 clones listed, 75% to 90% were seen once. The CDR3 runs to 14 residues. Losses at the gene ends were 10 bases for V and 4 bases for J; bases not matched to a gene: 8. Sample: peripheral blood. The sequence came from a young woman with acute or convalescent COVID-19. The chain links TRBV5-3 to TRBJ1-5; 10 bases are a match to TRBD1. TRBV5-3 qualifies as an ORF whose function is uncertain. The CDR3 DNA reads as TGTGCCGGGAGTGACAGGGGGCTAAATCAGCCCCAGCATTTT. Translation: CAGSDRGLNQPQHF.